This T cell receptor (beta chain) was captured in a study of cytotoxic CD8 clonotypes in ibrutinib-treated CLL. Sequenced by immunoSEQ multiplex PCR; TCRdb stores in-frame clones only, minus some. This sample yields around 300,000 clones, of which about 80% are seen a single time; approximately 7% belongs to the top ten. Per germline, CDR1 SGHRS and CDR2 YFSETQ. V lost 6 bases to trimming and J lost 0 bases, with 13 bases between them. CDR3 size: 15 residues. This clonotype was sampled from a human donor with chronic lymphocytic leukemia. This chain links TRBV5-1 with TRBJ1-3; D is ambiguous. The specimen was PBMCs, collected before ibrutinib treatment. The CDR3 loop reads CASMDGSISGNTIYF. DNA for the CDR3: TGCGCCAGCATGGACGGATCGATCTCTGGAAACACCATATATTTT. Looking up the rest from reference TRBV5-1 and TRBJ1-3 gives the full variable domain: KAGVTQTPRYLIKTRGQQVTLSCSPISGHRSVSWYQQTPGQGLQFLFEYFSETQRNKGNFPGRFSGRQFSNSRSEMNVSTLELGDSALYLCASMDGSISGNTIYFGEGSWLTVV.